The 6 T cell receptor beta chains in this list originate from one sample, sequenced in a study of T cell responses to AZD1222 COVID-19 vaccine (dated by TCRdb to the early 2020s). The library was produced with the immunoSEQ multiplex PCR assay. Imported from immuneACCESS, the table was reduced by TCRdb to in-frame sequences with V and J called. These copies leave out some clones; in studies compared against another copy, an unresolved V gene accounts for under half, and the cause of the remainder is not known. Counted in this sample were roughly 130,000 clones; 88% of them appeared once. The ten most abundant clones make up 7.5% to 8% of the sample. Interpreted using the paper, the time point label stands for: baseline before first vaccination. This specimen was peripheral blood, taken on day 0 of AZD1222 vaccination. These receptors originate from an adult in good health.

The J gene is TRBJ2-1, the V gene TRBV18; 8 bases match TRBD2. CDR1 and CDR2 from the germline V gene are KGHSH and LQKENI. V shed 3 bases, J shed 7 bases, and the junction held 8 bases outside the gene matches. This CDR3 comprises 15 residues. The CDR3 bases are TGTGCCAGCTCACCTTCGGCGGGAGGCTCGAATGAGCAGTTCTTC. Amino acids: CASSPSAGGSNEQFF.

The chain recombines TRBV30 with TRBJ2-7; D not resolved. The germline CDR1 and CDR2 sequences are GTSNPN and SVGIG (reference sequence). The CDR3 has 14 residues. The V end lost 0 bases, the J end lost 1 base, and 10 bases lay between the germline ends. This chain's CDR3 is CAWSVGYGSYEQYF. As DNA, the CDR3 is TGTGCCTGGAGTGTAGGGTACGGATCCTACGAGCAGTACTTC.

The chain joins TRBV30 to TRBJ2-7; tentatively, D is TRBD1 (6 bases). V was clipped by 3 bases and J by 4 bases, with 13 bases between them. This CDR3 has 13 amino acids. The germline CDR1 and CDR2 sequences are GTSNPN and SVGIG (reference sequence). CDR3 in amino acids: CAWRRQVAYEQYF. CDR3 sequence (DNA): TGTGCCTGGAGACGACAGGTTGCTTACGAGCAGTACTTC.

The chain joins TRBV5-1 to TRBJ1-3; TRBD1 aligns across 9 bases. After removal of 2 bases from V and 3 bases from J, the junction contained 3 bases not matched to a gene. The CDR3 sequence is 15 residues long. Looked up from germline, CDR1 is SGHRS and CDR2 is YFSETQ. The DNA of the CDR3 is TGCGCCAGCAGCTTTCAGGGACAGGGTGGAAACACCATATATTTT. Translating it yields CASSFQGQGGNTIYF.

CDR3 sequence: CASSTIRGENIQYF. The DNA for the CDR3 is TGTGCCAGCAGCACTATTCGAGGTGAAAACATTCAGTACTTC. V and J are TRBV11-2 and TRBJ2-4; no reliable D call. The germline V gene has CDR1 SGHAT and CDR2 FQNNGV. V was shortened by 5 bases and J by 5 bases, with 13 bases between the two germline ends. The CDR3 has 14 residues.

V is TRBV21-1 and J is TRBJ1-1. TRBV21-1 constitutes a pseudogene. The CDR3 has 12 amino acids. The CDR3 spells CASGSLNTEAFF. CDR3 sequence (DNA): TGTGCCAGCGGTTCATTGAACACTGAAGCTTTCTTT.